Listed below are T cell receptor beta chains from one sample, sequenced in a study of blood T cell repertoires in COVID-19. Using immunoSEQ multiplex PCR, the repertoire was profiled, and TCRdb retains in-frame clones only, with some absent. Of 150,000 to 200,000 clones in the sample, roughly 87% were seen once. Sequenced sample: peripheral blood. The source is a woman in her seventies with COVID-19, enrolled during active disease. Each CDR3 is given with its conserved first and last residue. The D gene is left open where the match is weak. Rows give clone size only sometimes, using once, few, many, or a class for an expanded clone.

v_call: TRBV6-5; j_call: TRBJ1-4; d_call: NA; clone_size: NA; cdr3_nt: TGTGCCAGCAGATCCATGACAGGCCGTCCCGAAAAACTGTTTTTT; cdr3_aa: CASRSMTGRPEKLFF
v_call: TRBV6-2/TRBV6-3; j_call: TRBJ2-5; d_call: NA; clone_size: NA; cdr3_nt: TGTGCCAGCAGCCCCGGGGTAACCCAGACCCAGTACTTC; cdr3_aa: CASSPGVTQTQYF
v_call: TRBV29-1; j_call: TRBJ2-5; d_call: NA; clone_size: NA; cdr3_nt: TGCAGCGTTGAAGGAAGCGAAGAGACCCAGTACTTC; cdr3_aa: CSVEGSEETQYF
v_call: TRBV5-1; j_call: TRBJ2-1; d_call: NA; clone_size: NA; cdr3_nt: TGCGCCAGCAGCCTGGGGCTAGAGGCCTACAATGAGCAGTTCTTC; cdr3_aa: CASSLGLEAYNEQFF
v_call: TRBV28; j_call: TRBJ2-6; d_call: TRBD1; clone_size: NA; cdr3_nt: TGTGCCAGCACCCTACCTGGGACAGCAACTGGGGCCAACGTCCTGACTTTC; cdr3_aa: CASTLPGTATGANVLTF
v_call: TRBV14; j_call: TRBJ2-1; d_call: NA; clone_size: many; cdr3_nt: TGTGCCAGCAGCGAATATGAACCCTGGAGCTCCTACAATGAGCAGTTCTTC; cdr3_aa: CASSEYEPWSSYNEQFF
v_call: TRBV18; j_call: TRBJ2-7; d_call: TRBD2; clone_size: NA; cdr3_nt: TGTGCCAGCTCACCGGGACTAGCGGGAATCGAGCAGTACTTC; cdr3_aa: CASSPGLAGIEQYF
v_call: TRBV6-2/TRBV6-3; j_call: TRBJ2-3; d_call: NA; clone_size: NA; cdr3_nt: TGTGCCAGCAGCCCATATAACCCCGGGTCTGACACAGATACGCAGTATTTT; cdr3_aa: CASSPYNPGSDTDTQYF
v_call: TRBV5-4; j_call: TRBJ2-3; d_call: NA; clone_size: many; cdr3_nt: TGTGCCAGCAGTTCCGGGACACCAGCGAGCACAGATACGCAGTATTTT; cdr3_aa: CASSSGTPASTDTQYF
v_call: TRBV30; j_call: TRBJ1-1; d_call: NA; clone_size: few; cdr3_nt: TGTGCCTGGAGTATATCGGGAGCGAACACTGAAGCTTTCTTT; cdr3_aa: CAWSISGANTEAFF
v_call: TRBV28; j_call: TRBJ1-1; d_call: NA; clone_size: NA; cdr3_nt: TGTGCCAGCGGCGCGGATCGGAACACTGAAGCTTTCTTT; cdr3_aa: CASGADRNTEAFF
v_call: TRBV19; j_call: TRBJ1-1; d_call: NA; clone_size: NA; cdr3_nt: TGTGCCAGTAGTATAGGACAATACACTGAAGCTTTCTTT; cdr3_aa: CASSIGQYTEAFF
v_call: TRBV30; j_call: TRBJ1-6; d_call: NA; clone_size: NA; cdr3_nt: TGTGCCTGGAGTGTACCAGGGTGGAATTCACCCCTCCACTTT; cdr3_aa: CAWSVPGWNSPLHF
v_call: TRBV3-1/TRBV3-2; j_call: TRBJ2-3; d_call: TRBD2; clone_size: NA; cdr3_nt: TGTGCCAGCAGCCAAGAGGTAGCGGGAGGTGGAAATACGCAGTATTTT; cdr3_aa: CASSQEVAGGGNTQYF
v_call: TRBV6-2/TRBV6-3; j_call: TRBJ2-2; d_call: NA; clone_size: NA; cdr3_nt: TGTGCCAGCAGTTACTACGACTCTCGATCTCCGAACACCGGGGAGCTGTTTTTT; cdr3_aa: CASSYYDSRSPNTGELFF
v_call: TRBV7-3; j_call: TRBJ2-2; d_call: TRBD2; clone_size: few; cdr3_nt: TGTGCCAGCAGCTTGGAGGGAGGGCCGAGGACCGGGGAGCTGTTTTTT; cdr3_aa: CASSLEGGPRTGELFF
v_call: TRBV5-5; j_call: TRBJ2-1; d_call: TRBD1; clone_size: NA; cdr3_nt: TGTGCCAGTTTTTCCGGGACAGCTTCCTACAATGAGCAGTTCTTC; cdr3_aa: CASFSGTASYNEQFF
v_call: TRBV2; j_call: TRBJ2-7; d_call: NA; clone_size: few; cdr3_nt: TGTGCCAGCAGTGAACAAGGGGTCCGGCTAGGCGAGCAGTACTTC; cdr3_aa: CASSEQGVRLGEQYF
v_call: TRBV6-5; j_call: TRBJ1-1; d_call: TRBD1; clone_size: once; cdr3_nt: TGTGCCAGCAGCTACGGACAGGGGGCGCGAACTGAAGCTTTCTTT; cdr3_aa: CASSYGQGARTEAFF
v_call: TRBV7-9; j_call: TRBJ1-5; d_call: NA; clone_size: few; cdr3_nt: TGTGCCAGCAGCTTTCCGGACACCTATCAGCCCCAGCATTTT; cdr3_aa: CASSFPDTYQPQHF
v_call: TRBV7-9; j_call: TRBJ2-7; d_call: TRBD1; clone_size: once; cdr3_nt: TGTGCCAGCAGCTTAGGGGACAGGGTGAAACGGTACTTC; cdr3_aa: CASSLGDRVKRYF